Listed below are T cell receptor beta chains from one sample, sequenced in a study of blood T cell repertoires in COVID-19. TCRdb's table, derived via immunoSEQ multiplex PCR, lists solely in-frame clones and lacks some. In the table there are about 190,000 clones, 65% to 85% of which are singletons. Sequenced sample: PBMCs or T cells enriched from blood (not recorded which). Receptors were obtained from a woman in her twenties or thirties who had recovered from COVID-19. The CDR3 runs from the conserved cysteine through the conserved F or W. Each record gives: J gene, V gene, D gene, CDR3 protein, CDR3 DNA. A D gene is named only where the DNA matches it firmly.

j_gene: TRBJ1-4
v_gene: TRBV27
d_gene: -
CDR3aa: CASRPDSPNEKLFF
CDR3nt: TGTGCCAGCAGGCCGGACAGCCCAAATGAAAAACTGTTTTTT

j_gene: TRBJ1-1
v_gene: TRBV5-5
d_gene: TRBD1
CDR3aa: CASSSPGTGPVTEAFF
CDR3nt: TGTGCCAGCAGCAGTCCCGGGACAGGGCCGGTCACTGAAGCTTTCTTT

j_gene: TRBJ1-1
v_gene: TRBV5-6
d_gene: -
CDR3aa: CASRARESEAFF
CDR3nt: TGTGCCAGCAGAGCGCGGGAGTCTGAAGCTTTCTTT

j_gene: TRBJ1-5
v_gene: TRBV19
d_gene: TRBD1
CDR3aa: CASSGQGFQPQHF
CDR3nt: TGTGCCAGTAGCGGACAGGGGTTCCAGCCCCAGCATTTT

j_gene: TRBJ2-4
v_gene: TRBV11-2
d_gene: -
CDR3aa: CASSPGIIAKNIQYF
CDR3nt: TGTGCCAGCAGCCCCGGTATAATAGCCAAAAACATTCAGTACTTC

j_gene: TRBJ2-5
v_gene: TRBV28
d_gene: TRBD2
CDR3aa: CASVYRTSGGSGTQYF
CDR3nt: TGTGCCAGCGTATACCGGACTAGCGGGGGATCAGGGACCCAGTACTTC

j_gene: TRBJ1-5
v_gene: TRBV6-5
d_gene: -
CDR3aa: CASSRQASNQPQHF
CDR3nt: TGTGCCAGCAGTAGACAGGCGAGCAATCAGCCCCAGCATTTT

j_gene: TRBJ2-2
v_gene: TRBV7-9
d_gene: -
CDR3aa: CASSYDRNTGELFF
CDR3nt: TGTGCCAGCAGCTACGACAGAAACACCGGGGAGCTGTTTTTT

j_gene: TRBJ2-2
v_gene: TRBV28
d_gene: TRBD2
CDR3aa: CASTIYLGLAGGNTGELFF
CDR3nt: TGTGCCAGCACCATATACCTAGGACTAGCGGGGGGTAATACCGGGGAGCTGTTTTTT

j_gene: TRBJ2-2
v_gene: TRBV7-3
d_gene: TRBD1
CDR3aa: CASSSGQVSTGELFF
CDR3nt: TGTGCCAGCAGCTCCGGACAGGTTTCGACCGGGGAGCTGTTTTTT

j_gene: TRBJ1-5
v_gene: TRBV19
d_gene: TRBD1
CDR3aa: CASSTDRGLNQPQHF
CDR3nt: TGTGCCAGTAGTACTGACAGGGGACTCAATCAGCCCCAGCATTTT

j_gene: TRBJ2-7
v_gene: TRBV4-2
d_gene: TRBD1
CDR3aa: CASSDRGGRYEQYF
CDR3nt: TGTGCCAGCTCAGACAGGGGGGGGAGGTACGAGCAGTACTTC

j_gene: TRBJ1-6
v_gene: TRBV28
d_gene: TRBD1
CDR3aa: CASSPPDRDSSPLHF
CDR3nt: TGTGCCAGCAGTCCCCCGGACAGGGATTCTTCACCCCTCCACTTT

j_gene: TRBJ2-3
v_gene: TRBV2
d_gene: TRBD2
CDR3aa: CASSRGRASGSSTDTQYF
CDR3nt: TGTGCCAGCAGTCGAGGCCGGGCTAGCGGGAGTAGCACAGATACGCAGTATTTT

j_gene: TRBJ2-5
v_gene: TRBV3-1/TRBV3-2
d_gene: -
CDR3aa: CASSRRTDKETQYF
CDR3nt: TGTGCCAGCAGCCGAAGGACGGACAAAGAGACCCAGTACTTC